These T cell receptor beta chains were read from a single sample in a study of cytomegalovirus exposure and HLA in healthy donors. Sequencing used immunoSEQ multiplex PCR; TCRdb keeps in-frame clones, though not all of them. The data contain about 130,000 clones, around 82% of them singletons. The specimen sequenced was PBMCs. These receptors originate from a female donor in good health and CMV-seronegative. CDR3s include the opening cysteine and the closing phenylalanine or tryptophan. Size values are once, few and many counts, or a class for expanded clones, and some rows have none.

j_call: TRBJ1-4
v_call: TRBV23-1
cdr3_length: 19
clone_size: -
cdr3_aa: CASSHPLRVDRGGEEKLFF

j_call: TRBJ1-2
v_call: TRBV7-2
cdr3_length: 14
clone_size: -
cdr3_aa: CASSPLGQGYGYTF

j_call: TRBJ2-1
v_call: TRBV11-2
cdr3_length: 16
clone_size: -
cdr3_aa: CASIGPGLAGYNEQFF

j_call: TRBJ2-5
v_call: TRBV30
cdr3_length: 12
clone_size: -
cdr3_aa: CAQKTGKETQYF

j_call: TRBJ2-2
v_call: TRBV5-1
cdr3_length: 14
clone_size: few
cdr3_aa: CASGGISGTGELFF

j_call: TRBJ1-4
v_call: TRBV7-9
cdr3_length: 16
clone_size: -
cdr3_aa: CASSPSTGYTNEKLFF

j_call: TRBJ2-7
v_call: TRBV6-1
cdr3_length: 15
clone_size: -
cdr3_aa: CASSGWDTAIGEQYF

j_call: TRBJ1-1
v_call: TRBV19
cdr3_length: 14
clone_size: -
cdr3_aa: CASSIQRGGTEAFF

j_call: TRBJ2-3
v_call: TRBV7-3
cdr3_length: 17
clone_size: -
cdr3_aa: CASSRAGSVGRTDTQYF

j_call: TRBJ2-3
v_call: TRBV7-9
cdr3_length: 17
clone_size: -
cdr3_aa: CASSFPPVQGSTDTQYF